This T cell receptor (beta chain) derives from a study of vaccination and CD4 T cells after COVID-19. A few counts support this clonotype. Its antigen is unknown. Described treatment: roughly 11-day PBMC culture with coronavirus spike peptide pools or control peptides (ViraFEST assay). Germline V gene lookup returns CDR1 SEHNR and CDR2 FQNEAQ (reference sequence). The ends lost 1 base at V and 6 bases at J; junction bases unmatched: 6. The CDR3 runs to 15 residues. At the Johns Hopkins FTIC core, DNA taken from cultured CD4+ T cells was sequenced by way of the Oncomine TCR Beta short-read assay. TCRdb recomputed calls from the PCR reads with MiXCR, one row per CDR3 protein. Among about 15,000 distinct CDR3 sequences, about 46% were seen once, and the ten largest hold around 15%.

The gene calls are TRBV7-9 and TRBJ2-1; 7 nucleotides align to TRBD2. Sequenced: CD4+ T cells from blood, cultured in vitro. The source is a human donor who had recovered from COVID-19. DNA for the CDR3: TGTGCCAGCAGCTTAGGACTAGCTGATTCCAATGAGCAGTTCTTC. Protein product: CASSLGLADSNEQFF. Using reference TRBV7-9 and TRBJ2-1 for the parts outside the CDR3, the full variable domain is DTGVSQNPRHKITKRGQNVTFRCDPISEHNRLYWYRQTLGQGPEFLTYFQNEAQLEKSRLLSDRFSAERPKGSFSTLEIQRTEQGDSAMYLCASSLGLADSNEQFFGPGTRLTVL.